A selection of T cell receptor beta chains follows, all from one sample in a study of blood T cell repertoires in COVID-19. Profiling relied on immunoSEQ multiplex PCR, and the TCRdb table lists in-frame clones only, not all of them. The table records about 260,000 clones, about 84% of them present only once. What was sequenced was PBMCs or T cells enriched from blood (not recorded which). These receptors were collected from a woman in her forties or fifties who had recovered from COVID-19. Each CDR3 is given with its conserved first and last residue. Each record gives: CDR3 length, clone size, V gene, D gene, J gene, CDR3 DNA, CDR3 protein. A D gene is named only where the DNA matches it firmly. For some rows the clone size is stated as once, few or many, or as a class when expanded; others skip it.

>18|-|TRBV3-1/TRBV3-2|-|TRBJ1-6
TGTGCCAGCAGCCAAGAATCCGTCGTGAGCTCCTATAATTCACCCCTCCACTTT
CASSQESVVSSYNSPLHF
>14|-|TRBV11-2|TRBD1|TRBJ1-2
TGTGCCAGCAGCTTCTCCGGGACAGGGTATGGCTACACCTTC
CASSFSGTGYGYTF
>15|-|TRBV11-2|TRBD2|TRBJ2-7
TGTGCCAGCAGCGCGGGACTAGCGCGAACCTACGAGCAGTACTTC
CASSAGLARTYEQYF
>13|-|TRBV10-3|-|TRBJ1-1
TGTGCCATCAGTGATAGAGGAGGCGCTGAAGCTTTCTTT
CAISDRGGAEAFF
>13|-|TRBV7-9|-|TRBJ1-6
TGTGCCAGCAGCTTAGCAGACAGTTCACCCCTCCACTTT
CASSLADSSPLHF
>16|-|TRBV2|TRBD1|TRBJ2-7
TGTGCCAGCAGGGCCGGACAGGGAATGTGGACCTACGAGCAGTACTTC
CASRAGQGMWTYEQYF
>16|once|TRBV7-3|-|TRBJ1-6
TGTGCCAGCAGCTCCGGGGCAAGGGGGAGTAATTCACCCCTCCACTTT
CASSSGARGSNSPLHF
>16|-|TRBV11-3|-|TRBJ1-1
TGTGCCAGCAGCTTAGATCCACAGGTCTGGAACACTGAAGCTTTCTTT
CASSLDPQVWNTEAFF
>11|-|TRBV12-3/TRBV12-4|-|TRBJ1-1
TGTGCCAGCATTAAGAACACTGAAGCTTTCTTT
CASIKNTEAFF
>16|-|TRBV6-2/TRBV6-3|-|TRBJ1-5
TGTGCCAGCAGTTCCCACAGCCTCGATCTGAATCAGCCCCAGCATTTT
CASSSHSLDLNQPQHF
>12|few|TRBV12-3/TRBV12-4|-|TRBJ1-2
TGTGCCAGCAGTGGACAGACTGAGGGCTACACCTTC
CASSGQTEGYTF
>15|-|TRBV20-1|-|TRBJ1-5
TGCAGTGCTAGTTTGCCAGGAATTAGCAATCAGCCCCAGCATTTT
CSASLPGISNQPQHF
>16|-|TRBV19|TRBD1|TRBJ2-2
TGTGCCAGTAGTATTTTTGGGACAGGGTATACCGGGGAGCTGTTTTTT
CASSIFGTGYTGELFF
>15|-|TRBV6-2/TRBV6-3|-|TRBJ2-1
TGTGCCAGCAGTTACTCAGAGGGTAGTCGGGGTGAGCAGTTCTTC
CASSYSEGSRGEQFF
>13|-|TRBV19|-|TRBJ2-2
TGTGCCAGTCGTTCTTTGAGAACCGGGGAGCTGTTTTTT
CASRSLRTGELFF
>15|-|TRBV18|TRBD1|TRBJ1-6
TGTGCCAGCTCACTCTCCCAGGGGGATAATTCACCCCTCCACTTT
CASSLSQGDNSPLHF
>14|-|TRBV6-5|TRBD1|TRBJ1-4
TGTGCCAGCAGTTGGACAGGGTCTGATGAAAAACTGTTTTTT
CASSWTGSDEKLFF
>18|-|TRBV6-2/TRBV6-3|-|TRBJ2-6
TGTGCCAGCAGTTACGCGCCCACTTACCCGAGGGGGGCCAACGTCCTGACTTTC
CASSYAPTYPRGANVLTF
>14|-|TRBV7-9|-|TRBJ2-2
TGTGCCAGCAGCTCGACAGGTTACACCGGGGAGCTGTTTTTT
CASSSTGYTGELFF
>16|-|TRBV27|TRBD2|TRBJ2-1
TGTGCCAGCAGTCTCCGGGATAGGCTAGCGGGAGATGAGCAGTTCTTC
CASSLRDRLAGDEQFF
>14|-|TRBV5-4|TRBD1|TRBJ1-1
TGTGCCAGCAGTTCCGGGACAGGTATCACTGAAGCTTTCTTT
CASSSGTGITEAFF
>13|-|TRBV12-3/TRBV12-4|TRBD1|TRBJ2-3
TGTGCCAGCAGTTTAGAACAGGGGACTACGCAGTATTTT
CASSLEQGTTQYF
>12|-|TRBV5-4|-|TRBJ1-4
TGTGCCAGCAGCTTCCCTTCCGAAAAACTGTTTTTT
CASSFPSEKLFF
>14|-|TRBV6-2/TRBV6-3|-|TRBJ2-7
TGTGCCAGCAGTTCGGACTCAACAGTGGGCGAGCAGTACTTC
CASSSDSTVGEQYF
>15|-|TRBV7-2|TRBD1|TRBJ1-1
TGTGCCAGCAGCATAGGACAGGGGTGGTACACTGAAGCTTTCTTT
CASSIGQGWYTEAFF
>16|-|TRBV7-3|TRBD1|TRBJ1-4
TGTGCCAGCAGCCCCGGACAGGGGGCGGTAGGTGAAAAACTGTTTTTT
CASSPGQGAVGEKLFF